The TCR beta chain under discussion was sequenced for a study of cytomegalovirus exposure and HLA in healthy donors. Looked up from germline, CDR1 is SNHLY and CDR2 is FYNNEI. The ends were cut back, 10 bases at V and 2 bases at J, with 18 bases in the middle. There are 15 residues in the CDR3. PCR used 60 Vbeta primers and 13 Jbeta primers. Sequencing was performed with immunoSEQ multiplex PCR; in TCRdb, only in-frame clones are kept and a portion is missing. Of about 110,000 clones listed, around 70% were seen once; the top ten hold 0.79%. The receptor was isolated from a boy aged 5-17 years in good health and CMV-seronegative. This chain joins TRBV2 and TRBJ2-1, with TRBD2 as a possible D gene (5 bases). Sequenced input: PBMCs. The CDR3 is CAIVFRGYPYNEQFF. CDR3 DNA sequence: TGTGCCATAGTGTTCCGGGGTTACCCCTACAATGAGCAGTTCTTC.